This TCR beta chain was captured by sequencing in a study of response to subunit inactivated influenza vaccine (dated by TCRdb to the late 2010s). In the study overall: The study used deep quantitative T cell receptor repertoire profiling to track responses to a trivalent subunit inactivated influenza vaccine.

In its sample, this clonotype was seen many times. Its binding antigen is unknown. Nothing much larger sits one base from this clone, and base qualities are not available. The library was generated by RT-PCR. The data were produced on an Illumina HiSeq 2500. Through fastp at Q25 and MiXCR, TCRdb rebuilt clones from the public reads, retaining in-frame beta chains. One record per CDR3 amino acid sequence lists the most common genes and DNA. Across this sample there are about 500,000 distinct CDR3 sequences, with 15% to 20% seen only once. The ten largest clones take up about 3% of the sample. Points the paper makes about the study in general: The authors proposed that each seasonal influenza vaccination may bring in only a limited number of new T cells.

According to the germline V gene, CDR1 reads SGHDN and CDR2 reads FVKESK. V was cut back by 3 bases and J by 0 bases, leaving a gap of 9 bases between them. The CDR3 runs 15 amino acids, cysteine and phenylalanine included. Only the CDR3 DNA stays, 45 bases, in frame from base 1. The starting material was CD4+ T cells sorted from PBMCs, obtained 23 months after vaccination. The rearrangement joined TRBV14 to TRBJ2-1, with a tentative D gene TRBD1 over 6 matching bases. This clonotype was sampled from a man between 50 and 75 years old who received an inactivated influenza vaccine. Donor details come from another sample of the same person, matched by shared clones. The CDR3 region reads CASSQTGVSYNEQFF. The nucleotides are TGTGCCAGCAGCCAGACAGGAGTCTCCTACAATGAGCAGTTCTTC.